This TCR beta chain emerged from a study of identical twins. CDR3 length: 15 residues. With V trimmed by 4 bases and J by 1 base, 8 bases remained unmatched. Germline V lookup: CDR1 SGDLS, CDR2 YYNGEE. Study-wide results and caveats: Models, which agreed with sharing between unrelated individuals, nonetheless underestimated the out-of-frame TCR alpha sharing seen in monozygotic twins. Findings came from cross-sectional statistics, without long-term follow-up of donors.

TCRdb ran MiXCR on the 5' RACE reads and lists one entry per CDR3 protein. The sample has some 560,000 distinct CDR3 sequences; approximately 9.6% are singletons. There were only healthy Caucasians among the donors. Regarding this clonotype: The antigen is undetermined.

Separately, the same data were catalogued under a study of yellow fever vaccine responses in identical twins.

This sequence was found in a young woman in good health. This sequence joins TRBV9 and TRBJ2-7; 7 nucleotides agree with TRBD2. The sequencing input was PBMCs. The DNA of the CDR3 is TGTGCCAGCAGCCCTCGGCTAGCGGAATCCTACGAGCAGTACTTC. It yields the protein CASSPRLAESYEQYF.